Following are 13 T cell receptor beta chains from one sample sequenced in a study of cytomegalovirus exposure and HLA in healthy donors (dated by TCRdb to 2015 to 2018). Preparation of the library involved the immunoSEQ multiplex PCR assay. In its TCRdb copy, this immuneACCESS table keeps in-frame sequences only and misses some clones. Where compared with another copy, unresolved V genes explain less than half of these, and the others have no known cause. Here the sample has approximately 280,000 clones; approximately 83% occur a single time. In total, the top ten clones hold about 1% of the sample. The sequencing input was PBMCs. The origin of the receptors is a woman aged 18-35 years in good health and CMV-seronegative.

The chain couples TRBV14 to TRBJ2-3; 7 bases agree with TRBD1. J lost 2 bases, V lost 3 bases, and 5 bases had no gene match. Germline V CDR1 and CDR2: SGHDN, FVKESK. This CDR3 has 15 residues. This CDR3 is CASSQYGTDTDTQYF. DNA for the CDR3: TGTGCCAGCAGCCAGTACGGGACAGACACAGATACGCAGTATTTT.

To note about this clone: Other DNA sequences from this sample encode an identical CDR3 as well. V is TRBV4-1 and J is TRBJ2-7, with 7 positions matching TRBD1. V was clipped by 3 bases and J by 1 base; unmatched bases: 3. The CDR3 contains 14 residues. Germline CDR1 MGHRA, CDR2 YSYEKL. The CDR3 is CASSHRTGSYEQYF. DNA of the CDR3: TGCGCCAGCAGCCACCGGACAGGTTCCTACGAGCAGTACTTC.

Here the CDR3 DNA reads TGTGCCAGCAGACAATTTAGCGGAGACTCCTACGAGCAGTACTTC. This sequence encodes CASRQFSGDSYEQYF. The chain combines TRBV2 with TRBJ2-7, with D possibly TRBD2 on 6 matching bases. Germline CDR1 is SNHLY and CDR2 is FYNNEI. There are 15 residues in the CDR3. V lost 6 bases and J lost 0, with 15 bases in between.

This clone has just a few counts. Within the sample, other DNA sequences also encode this same CDR3. The chain recombines TRBV6-5 with TRBJ1-2; 8 bases line up with TRBD1. In germline, CDR1 is MNHEY, CDR2 SVGAGI. This CDR3 comprises 14 residues. V trimming: 6 bases; J trimming: 5 bases; junction bases outside the gene matches: 8. As DNA, the CDR3 is TGTGCCAGCAGACTCGGACAGGGTATTTATGGCTACACCTTC. It codes for CASRLGQGIYGYTF.

This sequence joins TRBV5-4 and TRBJ2-6; tentative D call: TRBD1 (6 bases). Between the trimmed V and J ends, which lost 0 bases and 4 bases, there was a span of 8 bases. CDR1 and CDR2 (germline): SGHNT, YYREEE (reference sequence). This CDR3 comprises 15 residues. CDR3 amino acids: CASSLGQVGANVLTF. Here the CDR3 DNA reads TGTGCCAGCAGCTTGGGACAGGTGGGGGCCAACGTCCTGACTTTC.

Comment on this clone: Within the sample, other DNA sequences also encode this same CDR3. The chain recombines TRBV6-5 with TRBJ2-1, with TRBD1 identical over 10 bases. The germline gives CDR1 MNHEY, CDR2 SVGAGI. CDR3 length equals 14 residues. Losses at the gene ends were 2 bases for V and 8 bases for J; bases not matched to a gene: 3. CDR3: CASSYRDRGDEQFF. For the CDR3, the DNA is TGTGCCAGCAGTTACCGGGACAGGGGAGATGAGCAGTTCTTC.

This chain joins TRBV4-1 and TRBJ1-5, with D tentatively TRBD1 (5 bases). The V end was cut by 1 base, the J end by 3 bases, with 10 bases between. This CDR3 has 15 amino acids. The germline gives CDR1 MGHRA, CDR2 YSYEKL. The CDR3 reads CASSQVPRDNQPQHF. The CDR3 nucleotides are TGCGCCAGCAGCCAAGTGCCCAGGGACAATCAGCCCCAGCATTTT.

This chain joins TRBV13 and TRBJ1-2, with D possibly being TRBD1 (6 bases). The CDR3 consists of 15 residues. V lost 5 bases and J 1 base, leaving 14 bases between the germline ends. Germline CDR1 reads PRHDT; CDR2 reads FYEKMQ (reference sequence). Written as DNA, the CDR3 is TGTGCCAGCAGCCACGGACAGTTCTTTAACTATGGCTACACCTTC. Translation gives CASSHGQFFNYGYTF.

The chain joins TRBV7-2 to TRBJ1-5; D remains unclear. The germline CDR1 and CDR2 sequences are SGHTA and FQGNSA. The V and J ends lost 5 bases and 4 bases respectively, with 12 bases between them. This CDR3 spans 14 amino acids. The CDR3 protein is CASSPTDTNQPQHF. The CDR3 bases are TGTGCCAGCAGCCCGACCGACACGAATCAGCCCCAGCATTTT. Variable domain in full (rest from reference TRBV7-2 and TRBJ1-5): GAGVSQSPSNKVTEKGKDVELRCDPISGHTALYWYRQSLGQGLEFLIYFQGNSAPDKSGLPSDRFSAERTGGSVSTLTIQRTQQEDSAVYLCASSPTDTNQPQHFGDGTRLSIL.

This clone occurred a few times. The chain's CDR3 is CASSVGRGNSSPLHF. The CDR3 nucleotides read TGTGCCAGCAGCGTAGGCAGGGGGAATTCTTCACCCCTCCACTTT. V gene TRBV9 combines with J gene TRBJ1-6; 7 positions match TRBD1. Germline V gives CDR1 SGDLS, CDR2 YYNGEE. Trimming at V came to 0 bases and at J to 9 bases, leaving 6 bases not matched to a gene. The CDR3 runs 15 residues.

The chain carries TRBV27 and TRBJ1-5; 7 bases are a match to TRBD1. V shed 0 bases, J shed 0 bases, and the junction held 5 bases outside the gene matches. Germline V CDR1 and CDR2: MNHEY, SMNVEV (reference sequence). The CDR3 totals 17 residues. CDR3 bases: TGTGCCAGCAGTTTATCTGTGACAGGGTATAGCAATCAGCCCCAGCATTTT. Translating gives CASSLSVTGYSNQPQHF.

The gene calls are TRBV29-1 and TRBJ2-7; 11 bases line up with TRBD2. V shed 4 bases and J 12 bases; nucleotides not matched to a gene: 8. Germline lookup yields CDR1 SQVTM and CDR2 ANQGSEA. This CDR3 spans 12 amino acids. The CDR3 protein is CSVGLAGGLPYF. The CDR3 nucleotides read TGCAGCGTTGGGCTAGCGGGGGGCCTGCCGTACTTC.

The V and J genes are TRBV6-5 and TRBJ2-2, with D possibly TRBD1 on 6 matching bases. Germline CDR1 MNHEY, CDR2 SVGAGI. V dropped 6 bases and J dropped 1 base, with 12 bases sitting between them. CDR3 length: 15 amino acids. The CDR3 spells CASSWSGENTGELFF. DNA for the CDR3: TGTGCCAGCAGCTGGTCAGGGGAGAACACCGGGGAGCTGTTTTTT.